This TCR beta chain was recorded in a study of early T cells in non-severe SARS-CoV-2 infection. Germline lookup yields CDR1 MNHEY and CDR2 SVGAGI. This CDR3 is built from 15 residues. J was trimmed by 4 bases and V by 0 bases; bases with no gene match: 2. TCRdb fed the 5' RACE reads into MiXCR, producing one record per CDR3 protein. This sample yields 60,000 or so distinct CDR3 sequences, of which about 10% are seen a single time; around 4.3% belongs to the top ten. The material sequenced was whole blood. The chain combines TRBV6-5 with TRBJ1-4; 7 bases map to TRBD1. The source is an adult who was a healthcare worker with PCR-confirmed SARS-CoV-2 infection or an uninfected control (not recorded which). This chain's CDR3 is CASSYSPGGNEKLFF. CDR3 DNA sequence: TGTGCCAGCAGTTACTCTCCAGGGGGTAATGAAAAACTGTTTTTT.